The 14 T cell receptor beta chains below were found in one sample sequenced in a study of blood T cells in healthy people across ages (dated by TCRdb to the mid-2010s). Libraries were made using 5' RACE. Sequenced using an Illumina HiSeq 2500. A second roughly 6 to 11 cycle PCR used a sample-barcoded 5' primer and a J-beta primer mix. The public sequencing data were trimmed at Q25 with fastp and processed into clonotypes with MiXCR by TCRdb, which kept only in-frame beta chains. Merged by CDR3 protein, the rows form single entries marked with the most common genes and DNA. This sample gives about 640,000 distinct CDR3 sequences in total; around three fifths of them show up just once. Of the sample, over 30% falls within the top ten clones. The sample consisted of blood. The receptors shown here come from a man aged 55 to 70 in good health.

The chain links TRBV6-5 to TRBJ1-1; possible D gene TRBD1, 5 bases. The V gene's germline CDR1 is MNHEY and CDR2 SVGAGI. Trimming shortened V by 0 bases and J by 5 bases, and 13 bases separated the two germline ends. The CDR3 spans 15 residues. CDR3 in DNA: TGTGCCAGCAGTTACTCGGGGAACAGGAGGACTGAAGCTTTCTTT. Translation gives CASSYSGNRRTEAFF.

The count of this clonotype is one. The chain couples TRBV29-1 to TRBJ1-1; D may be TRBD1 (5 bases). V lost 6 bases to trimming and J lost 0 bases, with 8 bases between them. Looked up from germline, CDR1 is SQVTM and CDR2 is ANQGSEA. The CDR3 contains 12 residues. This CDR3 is CSVRQLNTEAFF. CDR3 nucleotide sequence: TGCAGCGTACGACAGTTGAACACTGAAGCTTTCTTT.

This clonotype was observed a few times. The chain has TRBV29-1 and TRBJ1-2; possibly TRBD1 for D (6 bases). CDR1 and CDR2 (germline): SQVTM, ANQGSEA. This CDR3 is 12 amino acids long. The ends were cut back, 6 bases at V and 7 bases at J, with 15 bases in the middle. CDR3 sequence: CSVADRAAGYTF. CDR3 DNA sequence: TGCAGCGTAGCGGACAGAGCGGCTGGCTACACCTTC.

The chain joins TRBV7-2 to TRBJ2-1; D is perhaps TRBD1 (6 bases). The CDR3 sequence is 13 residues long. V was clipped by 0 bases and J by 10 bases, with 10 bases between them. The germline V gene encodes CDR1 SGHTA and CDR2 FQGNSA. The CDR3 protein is CASSLALGTEQFF. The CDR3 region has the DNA TGTGCCAGCAGCTTAGCGCTGGGGACAGAGCAGTTCTTC.

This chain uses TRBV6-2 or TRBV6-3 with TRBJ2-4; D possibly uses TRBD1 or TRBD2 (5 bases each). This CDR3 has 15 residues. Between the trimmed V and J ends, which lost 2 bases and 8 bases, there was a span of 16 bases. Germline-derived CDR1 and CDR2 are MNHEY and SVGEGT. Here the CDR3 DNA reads TGTGCCAGCAGTTACCCTTCGGGAACAGGTTACATTCAGTACTTC. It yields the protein CASSYPSGTGYIQYF.

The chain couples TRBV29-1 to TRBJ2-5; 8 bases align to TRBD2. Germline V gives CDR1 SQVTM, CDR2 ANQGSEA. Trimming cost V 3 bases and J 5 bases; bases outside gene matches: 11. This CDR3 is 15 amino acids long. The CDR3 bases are TGCAGCGTTGATGGATACGGGGGGGCCCCCGAGACCCAGTACTTC. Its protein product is CSVDGYGGAPETQYF.

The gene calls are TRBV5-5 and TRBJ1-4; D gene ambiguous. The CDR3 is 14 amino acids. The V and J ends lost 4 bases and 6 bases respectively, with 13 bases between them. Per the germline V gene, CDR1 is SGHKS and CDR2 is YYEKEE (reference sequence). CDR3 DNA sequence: TGTGCCAGCAGCAACCGCCTAACCGATGAAAAACTGTTTTTT. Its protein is CASSNRLTDEKLFF.

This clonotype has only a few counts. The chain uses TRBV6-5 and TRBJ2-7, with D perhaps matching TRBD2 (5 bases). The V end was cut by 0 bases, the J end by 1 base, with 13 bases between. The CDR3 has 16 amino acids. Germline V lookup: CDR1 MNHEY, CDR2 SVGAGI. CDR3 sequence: CASSYSAGIVSYEQYF. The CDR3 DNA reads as TGTGCCAGCAGTTACTCGGCCGGGATAGTGTCCTACGAGCAGTACTTC.

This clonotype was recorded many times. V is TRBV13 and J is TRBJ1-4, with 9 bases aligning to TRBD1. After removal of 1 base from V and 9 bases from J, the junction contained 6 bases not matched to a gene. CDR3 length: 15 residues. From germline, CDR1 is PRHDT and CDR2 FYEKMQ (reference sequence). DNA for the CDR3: TGTGCCAGCAGCTTAGCCGGGACAGGGTCAAAAAAACTGTTTTTT. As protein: CASSLAGTGSKKLFF.

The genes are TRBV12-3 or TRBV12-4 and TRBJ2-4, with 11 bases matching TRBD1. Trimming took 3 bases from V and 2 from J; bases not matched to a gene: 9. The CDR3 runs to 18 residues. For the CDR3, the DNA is TGTGCCAGCAGTTTTGATCCCGGGACAGGGGGAACCAAAAACATTCAGTACTTC. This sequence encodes CASSFDPGTGGTKNIQYF.

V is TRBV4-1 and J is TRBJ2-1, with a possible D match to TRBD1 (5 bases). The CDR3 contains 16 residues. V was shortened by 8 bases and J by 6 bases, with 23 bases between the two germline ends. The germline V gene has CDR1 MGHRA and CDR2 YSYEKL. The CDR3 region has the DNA TGCGCCAGCGGCCCTATCGTGGGGCAGCTAGGCAATGAGCAGTTCTTC. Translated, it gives CASGPIVGQLGNEQFF.

The CDR3 loop is CASSPRAPGRGAYYNEQFF. The CDR3 nucleotides are TGTGCCAGCTCACCACGGGCCCCTGGGCGGGGGGCTTACTACAATGAGCAGTTCTTC. The chain uses TRBV18 and TRBJ2-1, with 8 positions matching TRBD2. The CDR3 extends over 19 amino acids. CDR1 is KGHSH and CDR2 is LQKENI in the germline V gene. Trimming cost V 1 base and J 3 bases; bases outside gene matches: 14.

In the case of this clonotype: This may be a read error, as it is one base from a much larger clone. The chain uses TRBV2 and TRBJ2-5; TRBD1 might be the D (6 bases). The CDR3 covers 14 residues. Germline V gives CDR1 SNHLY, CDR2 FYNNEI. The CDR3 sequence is CASGSDQGKETLYF. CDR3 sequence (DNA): TGTGCCAGCGGAAGCGATCAGGGGAAAGAGACCCTGTACTTC. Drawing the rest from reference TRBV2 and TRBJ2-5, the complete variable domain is EPEVTQTPSHQVTQMGQEVILRCVPISNHLYFYWYRQILGQKVEFLVSFYNNEISEKSEIFDDQFSVERPDGSNFTLKIRSTKLEDSAMYFCASGSDQGKETLYFGPGTRLLVL.

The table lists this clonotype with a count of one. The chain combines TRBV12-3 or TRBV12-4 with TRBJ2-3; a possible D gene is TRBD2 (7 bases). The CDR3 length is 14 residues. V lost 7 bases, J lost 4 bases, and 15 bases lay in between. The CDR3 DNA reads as TGTGCCAGCACCTTCTGGGGGGGCCCAGATACGCAGTATTTT. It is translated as CASTFWGGPDTQYF.